The rows below give T cell receptor beta chains drawn from one sample of a study of T cell repertoires in cytomegalovirus infection. TCRdb reanalysed the reads using MiXCR and keeps one entry per CDR3 protein. The sample holds roughly 200,000 distinct CDR3 sequences, roughly 34% seen once. What these receptors recognize is not known. The sequences come from CD8+ T cells from cultured PBMCs, collected from culture after CMV antigen stimulation. Every receptor here comes from a human donor in good health (CMV status not recorded). Some clones in this sample may be carry-over from other donors' samples. Each CDR3 is given with its conserved first and last residue. D genes are given only for firm matches. Clone sizes are given selectively: once, few, many, or a class where the clone is expanded.

J gene	D gene	V gene	clone size	CDR3 length	CDR3 protein	CDR3 DNA
TRBJ2-7	TRBD1	TRBV10-3	NA	14	CATWDRGQKYEQYF	TGTGCCACCTGGGACAGGGGGCAAAAGTACGAGCAGTACTTC
TRBJ2-3	NA	TRBV11-1	few	16	CASSLRYSKVTDTQYF	TGTGCCAGCAGCTTACGTTACTCGAAAGTGACAGATACGCAGTATTTT
TRBJ1-6	NA	TRBV6-1	NA	14	CASSEASVNSPLHF	TGTGCCAGCAGTGAAGCAAGTGTTAATTCACCCCTCCACTTT
TRBJ2-3	TRBD2	TRBV7-2	few	18	CALSPVTRLAGGSLGQYF	TGTGCCCTCAGCCCGGTCACCAGACTAGCGGGGGGCAGCTTGGGGCAGTATTTT
TRBJ2-4	TRBD1	TRBV7-9	NA	19	CASSLVSMGQGGAKNIQYF	TGTGCCAGCAGCTTAGTATCAATGGGACAGGGTGGAGCCAAAAACATTCAGTACTTC
TRBJ1-1	NA	TRBV7-3	NA	13	CASSLKATTEAFF	TGTGCCAGCAGCTTAAAGGCCACCACTGAAGCTTTCTTT
TRBJ2-4	NA	TRBV7-2	few	16	CASSLVDLGVWNIQYF	TGTGCCAGCAGCTTAGTAGACCTCGGGGTCTGGAACATTCAGTACTTC
TRBJ2-1	NA	TRBV7-6	NA	16	CASRDPLPRAYNEQFF	TGTGCCAGCCGGGACCCTCTTCCCAGGGCCTACAATGAGCAGTTCTTC
TRBJ2-7	NA	TRBV7-8	few	16	CASSPRGREGRYEQYF	TGTGCCAGCAGCCCGAGAGGTAGGGAAGGTAGATACGAGCAGTACTTC
TRBJ2-1	NA	TRBV7-2	few	14	CASSPGPGNNEQFF	TGTGCCAGCAGCCCCGGACCCGGGAATAATGAGCAGTTCTTC
TRBJ1-1	TRBD1	TRBV14	NA	13	CASSLGTARGAFF	TGTGCCAGCAGCCTGGGGACAGCCCGAGGGGCTTTCTTT
TRBJ1-5	TRBD1	TRBV7-8	NA	16	CASSFNVDRGNQPQHF	TGTGCCAGCAGCTTTAACGTGGACAGGGGCAATCAGCCCCAGCATTTT
TRBJ2-1	TRBD2	TRBV2	NA	16	CASSGSGRAWNNEQFF	TGTGCCAGCAGTGGGAGCGGGAGGGCCTGGAACAATGAGCAGTTCTTC
TRBJ2-5	NA	TRBV28	many	15	CASAWPPGTEETQYF	TGTGCCAGCGCTTGGCCACCCGGGACGGAAGAGACCCAGTACTTC
TRBJ2-2	TRBD2	TRBV19	NA	22	CASSMKVPGLAGGRANTGELFF	TGTGCCAGTAGTATGAAGGTCCCGGGACTAGCGGGGGGGCGCGCGAACACCGGGGAGCTGTTTTTT
TRBJ2-5	TRBD1	TRBV7-9	NA	15	CASSSSRTGQETQYF	TGTGCCAGCAGCTCATCCCGGACAGGCCAAGAGACCCAGTACTTC
TRBJ1-5	TRBD1	TRBV19	NA	18	CASSIPDRGGYSNQPQHF	TGTGCCAGTAGTATACCTGACCGAGGGGGCTATAGCAATCAGCCCCAGCATTTT
TRBJ2-1	NA	TRBV20-1	NA	16	CSANSPGDFPYNEQFF	TGCAGTGCGAATAGCCCAGGCGATTTCCCCTACAATGAGCAGTTCTTC
TRBJ2-1	NA	TRBV19	NA	16	CASSILGGTPYNEQFF	TGTGCCAGTAGTATCCTGGGGGGTACCCCCTACAATGAGCAGTTCTTC
TRBJ2-2	TRBD1	TRBV28	NA	16	CASSPIPTGPTGELFF	TGTGCCAGCAGCCCGATACCGACAGGGCCCACCGGGGAGCTGTTTTTT
TRBJ2-7	NA	TRBV6-2/TRBV6-3	few	16	CASSPTSGVRLYEQYF	TGTGCCAGCAGTCCTACCTCAGGGGTACGCCTCTACGAGCAGTACTTC
TRBJ2-5	NA	TRBV18	few	16	CASSPLGFRLEETQYF	TGTGCCAGCTCACCACTGGGATTTCGATTGGAAGAGACCCAGTACTTC
TRBJ2-7	TRBD1	TRBV6-8	NA	16	CASGPFTGTGAGEQYF	TGTGCCAGCGGTCCATTTACCGGGACAGGGGCTGGTGAGCAGTACTTC
TRBJ2-1	NA	TRBV7-9	NA	12	CASSPRMSEQFF	TGTGCCAGCAGCCCTCGAATGAGTGAGCAGTTCTTC
TRBJ2-1	TRBD2	TRBV11-2	few	14	CASSLVSGENEQFF	TGTGCCAGCAGCTTAGTTAGCGGGGAGAATGAGCAGTTCTTC
TRBJ2-1	NA	TRBV7-9	few	15	CASSWGAVPYNEQFF	TGTGCCAGCAGCTGGGGGGCGGTTCCCTACAATGAGCAGTTCTTC
TRBJ2-7	NA	TRBV7-2	NA	15	CASSAAREGLREQYF	TGTGCCAGCAGCGCTGCTCGTGAGGGGCTACGGGAGCAGTACTTC